The 15 T cell receptor beta chains in this list originate from one sample, sequenced in a study of esophageal squamous cell carcinoma under preoperative chemotherapy. The time point was: before preoperative PTX-NDP chemotherapy. One entry per CDR3 protein results from TCRdb running MiXCR on the PCR reads. The sample consists of tens of thousands of distinct CDR3 sequences, roughly 50% of them appearing once. This specimen was acquired from a patient given preoperative chemotherapy. These receptors originate from a human donor with esophageal squamous cell carcinoma. The donor label of this sample is uncertain.

This clonotype was found many times. This chain connects TRBV6-5 to TRBJ1-6; D is uncertain. CDR3 length: 14 amino acids. Germline CDR1 and CDR2: MNHEY and SVGAGI. Trimming removed 3 bases at V and 9 bases at J, with 12 bases between. The CDR3 region has the DNA TGTGCCAGCAGTTATCAAAAAAGGGCTTCACCCCTCCACTTT. Translated: CASSYQKRASPLHF.

In DNA, the CDR3 is TGTGCCAGCAGCAAACGGGTCGGGACAGGGGAGACCCAGTACTTC. Protein sequence: CASSKRVGTGETQYF. This chain uses TRBV11-3 with TRBJ2-5, with TRBD1 identical over 9 bases. Germline V lookup: CDR1 SGHNT, CDR2 YENEEA. Unmatched junction bases numbered 9, after V lost 5 bases and J lost 5 bases. The CDR3 totals 15 residues. Using reference TRBV11-3 and TRBJ2-5 for the parts outside the CDR3, the full variable domain is EAGVVQSPRYKIIEKKQPVAFWCNPISGHNTLYWYLQNLGQGPELLIRYENEEAVDDSQLPKDRFSAERLKGVDSTLKIQPAELGDSAVYLCASSKRVGTGETQYFGPGTRLLVL.

This clonotype was detected a few times. J is TRBJ2-3 and V is TRBV7-3; possibly TRBD2 for D (5 bases). Germline assignment: CDR1 SGHTA and CDR2 FQGTGA. The CDR3 covers 16 residues. Trimming took off 5 bases at V and 1 base at J, with 16 bases between the two ends. This CDR3 is CASSASSNSGTDTQYF. The CDR3 DNA is TGTGCCAGCAGCGCCAGCTCGAATAGCGGCACAGATACGCAGTATTTT.

Comment on this clonotype: A much larger clone sits a single nucleotide away, making a read error possible. The chain recombines TRBV27 with TRBJ2-1, with 8 bases lining up with TRBD2. The V and J ends lost 3 bases and 10 bases, in that order; junction bases with no gene match: 8. The germline V gene encodes CDR1 MNHEY and CDR2 SMNVEV (reference sequence). CDR3 length: 14 residues. The CDR3 sequence is CASSLSLAGYEQFF. CDR3 bases: TGTGCCAGCAGTTTGTCCCTAGCGGGTTACGAGCAGTTCTTC.

This chain links TRBV7-9 with TRBJ2-1, with a tentative D call TRBD2 (6 bases). This CDR3 has 16 amino acids. The V gene lost 5 bases and the J gene lost 4 bases, with 18 bases spanning the gap. CDR1 is SEHNR, CDR2 FQNEAQ, per germline (reference sequence). Here the CDR3 DNA reads TGTGCCAGCAGCCGCCCGGGTAGCGGATTTTACAATGAGCAGTTCTTC. Its translation is CASSRPGSGFYNEQFF.

This clonotype counts as medium-sized (0.01 to 0.1%). The rearrangement links TRBV11-3 to TRBJ2-5; 9 bases map to TRBD2. The CDR3 has 15 amino acids. V trimming: 5 bases; J trimming: 2 bases; junction bases outside the gene matches: 6. Germline V CDR1 and CDR2: SGHNT, YENEEA. CDR3 nucleotide sequence: TGTGCCAGCAGCCACTGGACTAGCGCGCAAGAGACCCAGTACTTC. Amino acids: CASSHWTSAQETQYF.

This clonotype was detected only a few times. This chain links TRBV5-4 with TRBJ2-3; 12 nucleotides agree with TRBD2. After removal of 4 bases from V and 4 bases from J, the junction contained 4 bases not matched to a gene. From germline, CDR1 is SGHNT and CDR2 YYREEE (reference sequence). The CDR3 consists of 15 residues. CDR3 amino acids: CASSTSSGRADTQYF. The CDR3 DNA reads as TGTGCCAGCAGCACTTCTAGCGGGAGGGCAGATACGCAGTATTTT.

The chain joins TRBV6-1 to TRBJ2-6, with TRBD1 matching over 10 bases. The CDR3 spans 16 residues. V lost 6 bases, J lost 0 bases, and 2 bases stayed unmatched. Germline V gene lookup returns CDR1 MNHNS and CDR2 SASEGT. CDR3 in DNA: TGTGCCAGCAGGGACAGGGGGGGCTCTGGGGCCAACGTCCTGACTTTC. This encodes CASRDRGGSGANVLTF.

This clonotype was picked up a small number of times. This chain links TRBV12-3 or TRBV12-4 with TRBJ1-4; 8 nucleotides agree with TRBD1. This CDR3 spans 16 amino acids. The V gene end was trimmed by 4 bases and the J gene end by 6 bases; junction bases not matched to a gene: 10. This chain's CDR3 is CASSSTSQGAHEKLFF. CDR3 nucleotides: TGTGCCAGCAGTTCCACCTCTCAGGGGGCGCATGAAAAACTGTTTTTT.

The gene calls are TRBV20-1 and TRBJ2-1; 7 bases match TRBD1. The CDR3 has 16 residues. The J segment lost 1 base and the V segment lost 3 bases, leaving 9 bases of the junction unmatched. Germline V CDR1 and CDR2: DFQATT, SNEGSKA (reference sequence). CDR3 nucleotides: TGCAGTGCTAGTTTACTGACAGGGAGTTCCTACAATGAGCAGTTCTTC. It yields the protein CSASLLTGSSYNEQFF.

This clonotype was found many times. V is TRBV6-1 and J is TRBJ1-6; D is unresolved. V lost 6 bases to trimming and J lost 10 bases, with 7 bases between them. Germline assignment: CDR1 MNHNS and CDR2 SASEGT. CDR3 size: 11 residues. CDR3 loop: CASRSESPLHF. The CDR3 coding sequence is TGTGCCAGCAGGTCGGAATCACCCCTCCACTTT.

The V and J genes are TRBV7-2 and TRBJ2-1; the D is unclear. Trimming removed 1 base at V and 10 bases at J, with 11 bases between. Germline V CDR1 and CDR2: SGHTA, FQGNSA. The CDR3 spans 13 residues. CDR3 DNA sequence: TGTGCCAGCAGCTTAGAGTTGGGATTCGAGCAGTTCTTC. It codes for CASSLELGFEQFF.

This clonotype has a handful of counts. The chain links TRBV7-6 to TRBJ2-1, with D possibly TRBD1 on 8 matching bases. Germline CDR1 reads SGHVS; CDR2 reads FNYEAQ. This CDR3 is 17 amino acids long. With 5 bases removed from V and 8 bases from J, the gap between germline ends came to 25 bases. CDR3 nucleotide sequence: TGTGCCAGCAGCCGGACAGGGTGGCGCGGGAGTGGCGATGAGCAGTTCTTC. Translation gives CASSRTGWRGSGDEQFF.

The rearrangement joins TRBV7-3 to TRBJ2-1; 7 bases match TRBD2. The assigned J gene may be wrong: the sequence end matches TRBJ2-7 better. The CDR3 has 14 amino acids. Germline V gene sequence: CDR1 SGHTA, CDR2 FQGTGA. This chain's CDR3 is CASSATSVNNEQYF. The CDR3 nucleotides read TGTGCCAGCAGCGCTACTAGCGTTAACAATGAGCAGTACTTC.

This clonotype came up a few times. Since the CDR3 does not end with the conserved phenylalanine or tryptophan, this likely comes from a read error. No DNA is shown, since the ends of the CDR3 on it are uncertain; the CDR3 is the one TCRdb lists. The chain has TRBV7-2 and TRBJ2-5. Per germline, CDR1 SGHTA and CDR2 FQGNSA. With termini counted, the CDR3 has 11 amino acids. CDR3 loop: CASSWGATRFS.